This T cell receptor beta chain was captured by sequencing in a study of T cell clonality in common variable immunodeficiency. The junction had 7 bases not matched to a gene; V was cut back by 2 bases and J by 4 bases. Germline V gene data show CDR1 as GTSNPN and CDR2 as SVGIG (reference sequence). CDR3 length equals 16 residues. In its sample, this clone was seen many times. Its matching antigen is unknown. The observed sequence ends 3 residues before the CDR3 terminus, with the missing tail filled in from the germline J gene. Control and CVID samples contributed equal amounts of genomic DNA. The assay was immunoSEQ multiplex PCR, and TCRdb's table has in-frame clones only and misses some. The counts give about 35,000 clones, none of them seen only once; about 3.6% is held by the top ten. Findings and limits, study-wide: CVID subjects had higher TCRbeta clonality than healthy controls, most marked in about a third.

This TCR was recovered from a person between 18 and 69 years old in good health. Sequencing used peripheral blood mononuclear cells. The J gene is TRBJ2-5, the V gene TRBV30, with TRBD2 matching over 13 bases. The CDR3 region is CAWSLTSGRLIETQYF. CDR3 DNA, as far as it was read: TGTGCCTGGAGTTTGACTAGCGGGAGGTTGATAGAGACC.